One sample yielded the 20 T cell receptor beta chains listed below, sequenced in a study of monozygotic twins with inflammatory bowel disease. TCRdb reprocessed the 5' RACE reads; each CDR3 protein has one entry and no DNA is given. This specimen shows roughly 100,000 distinct CDR3 sequences; the ten leading clones hold 1.9%. The sequenced sample consisted of blood. These receptors originate from a human donor with ulcerative colitis or Crohn's disease, or a healthy co-twin of an affected twin (not recorded which).

The chain employs TRBV6-2 or TRBV6-3 and TRBJ2-7; TCRdb lists TRBD1, though no DNA is available to test this call. Germline CDR1 and CDR2: MNHEY and SVGEGT. The CDR3 runs to 14 residues. The CDR3 loop is CASSYGQGVGEQYF.

This sequence joins TRBV28 and TRBJ1-1; the TCRdb call, TRBD1, lacks DNA for checking. The CDR3 has 11 amino acids. CDR1 is MDHEN and CDR2 is SYDVKM in the germline V gene. CDR3 residues: CASSRAGMAFF.

The chain recombines TRBV4-2 with TRBJ2-5. Looked up from germline, CDR1 is LGHNA and CDR2 is YNFKEQ. The CDR3 extends over 13 amino acids. The CDR3 sequence: CASSQDPRETQYF.

The chain has TRBV28 and TRBJ2-6. From germline, CDR1 is MDHEN and CDR2 SYDVKM. This CDR3 is built from 15 residues. CDR3 in amino acids: CASLRGDSGANVLTF.

V usage is TRBV20-1 and J usage is TRBJ1-5; no DNA is available, so the TRBD1 call from TCRdb remains unchecked. The CDR3 runs 13 residues. Germline lookup yields CDR1 DFQATT and CDR2 SNEGSKA (reference sequence). The CDR3 loop reads CSASSRVNQPQHF.

The V gene is TRBV20-1, the J gene TRBJ2-6; TCRdb's D gene call, TRBD1, goes unchecked for lack of DNA. The CDR3 spans 18 residues. Germline loops: CDR1 DFQATT, CDR2 SNEGSKA (reference sequence). The CDR3 sequence: CSAIEPPGDVVLANVLTF.

This chain connects TRBV3-1 to TRBJ2-5; TCRdb indicates TRBD1, and absent DNA this call remains unverified. This CDR3 region has 15 residues. Germline V gives CDR1 LGHDT, CDR2 YNNKEL (reference sequence). CDR3 in amino acids: CASSLRDSLQETQYF.

The chain is built from TRBV5-1 and TRBJ2-5. Germline V gives CDR1 SGHRS, CDR2 YFSETQ. This CDR3 region has 14 residues. The CDR3 here is CASSLDRIQETQYF.

The rearrangement joins TRBV5-6 to TRBJ1-1. The length of the CDR3 is 17 residues. CDR1 and CDR2 from the germline V gene are SGHDT and YYEEEE. CDR3 loop: CASSRGGRATLNTEAFF.

This chain links TRBV6-1 with TRBJ1-3; the TRBD1 assignment by TCRdb is unverifiable without DNA. CDR1 and CDR2 (germline): MNHNS, SASEGT. CDR3 size: 14 residues. CDR3: CASRAGTGGNTIYF.

This chain connects TRBV15 to TRBJ2-3; TCRdb reports TRBD1, a call that lacks DNA to check it against. The germline gives CDR1 LNHNV, CDR2 YYDKDF (reference sequence). There are 16 residues in the CDR3. This CDR3 reads CATSGGDSRSTDTQYF.

The chain has TRBV3-1 and TRBJ2-5; as DNA is missing, the TRBD1 call by TCRdb cannot be tested. The CDR3 runs to 15 residues. Germline V CDR1 and CDR2: LGHDT, YNNKEL (reference sequence). CDR3 sequence reads: CASSTGTGRRETQYF.

This sequence joins TRBV5-1 and TRBJ2-1; TCRdb lists TRBD1, though no DNA is available to test this call. Germline V gene lookup returns CDR1 SGHRS and CDR2 YFSETQ. The CDR3 sequence is 15 residues long. The CDR3 sequence is CASRPGVGPYNEQFF.

The chain carries TRBV7-2 and TRBJ2-7. CDR1 is SGHTA and CDR2 is FQGNSA in the germline V gene. The CDR3 totals 12 residues. CDR3 sequence reads: CASSLLTGEQYF.

The chain is built from TRBV7-2 and TRBJ1-3; as DNA is missing, the TRBD1 call by TCRdb cannot be tested. Germline CDR1 is SGHTA and CDR2 is FQGNSA. The CDR3 is 14 residues long. The CDR3: CASKQGVSGNTIYF.

This chain uses TRBV4-3 with TRBJ1-1. There are 14 residues in the CDR3. Germline assignment: CDR1 LGHNA and CDR2 YSLEER. The CDR3 sequence is CASSQDRVGTEAFF.

This sequence joins TRBV20-1 and TRBJ2-5; TCRdb returns TRBD2, unconfirmable since there is no DNA. The CDR3 runs 13 residues. CDR1 and CDR2 (germline): DFQATT, SNEGSKA (reference sequence). CDR3 region: CSARALAGETQYF.

The chain has TRBV20-1 and TRBJ2-1; the D call of TRBD1 rests on TCRdb alone, since no DNA is present to check it. Per germline, CDR1 DFQATT and CDR2 SNEGSKA (reference sequence). The CDR3 is made up of 15 amino acids. The CDR3 region is CSARPPGTAYNEQFF.

The chain combines TRBV7-9 with TRBJ1-6; as DNA is missing, the TRBD1 call by TCRdb cannot be tested. Germline-derived CDR1 and CDR2 are SEHNR and FQNEAQ (reference sequence). This CDR3 has 14 residues. The CDR3 region is CASSLETDHSPLHF.

The J gene is TRBJ1-1, the V gene TRBV5-1; TCRdb's D call, TRBD1, is unchecked because there is no DNA. Per the germline V gene, CDR1 is SGHRS and CDR2 is YFSETQ. The CDR3 has 16 residues. CDR3 sequence reads: CASSLGGQGTNTEAFF.